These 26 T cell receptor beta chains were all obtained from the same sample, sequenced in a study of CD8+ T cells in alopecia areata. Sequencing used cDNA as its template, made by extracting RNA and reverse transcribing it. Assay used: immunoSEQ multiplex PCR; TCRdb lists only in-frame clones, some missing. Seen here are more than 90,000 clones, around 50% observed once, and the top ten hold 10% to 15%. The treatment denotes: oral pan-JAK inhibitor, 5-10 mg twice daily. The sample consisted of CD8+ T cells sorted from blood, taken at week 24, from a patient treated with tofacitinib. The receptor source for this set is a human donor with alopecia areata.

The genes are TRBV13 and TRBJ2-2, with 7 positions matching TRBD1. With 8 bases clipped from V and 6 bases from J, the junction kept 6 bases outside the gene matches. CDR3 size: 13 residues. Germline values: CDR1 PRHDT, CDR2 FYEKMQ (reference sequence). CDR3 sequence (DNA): TGTGCCAGCCGAGGCCAGGGGGCCGGGGAGCTGTTTTTT. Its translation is CASRGQGAGELFF.

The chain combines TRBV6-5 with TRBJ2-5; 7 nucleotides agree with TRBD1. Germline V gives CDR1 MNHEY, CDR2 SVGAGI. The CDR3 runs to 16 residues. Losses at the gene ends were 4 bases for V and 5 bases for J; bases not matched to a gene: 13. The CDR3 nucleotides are TGTGCCAGCAGTTCCCTCGGGTTAGGACAGGCGGAGACCCAGTACTTC. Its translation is CASSSLGLGQAETQYF.

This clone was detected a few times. Here the CDR3 DNA reads TGTGCCAGCAGCTTAAGGCAGGGGTGGTTGGAGACCCAGTACTTC. Translation gives CASSLRQGWLETQYF. The rearrangement joins TRBV11-2 to TRBJ2-5, with a weak D call TRBD1 (6 bases). Trimming left V 2 bases short and J 5 bases short, with 15 bases between. CDR1 SGHAT and CDR2 FQNNGV come from the germline V gene. The CDR3 loop spans 15 amino acids.

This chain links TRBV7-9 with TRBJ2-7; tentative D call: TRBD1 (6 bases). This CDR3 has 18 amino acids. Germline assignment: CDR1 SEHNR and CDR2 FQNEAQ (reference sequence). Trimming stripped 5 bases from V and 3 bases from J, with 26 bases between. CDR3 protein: CASSPPWGRTELDYEQYF. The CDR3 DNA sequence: TGTGCCAGCAGCCCCCCATGGGGCCGGACAGAACTCGACTACGAGCAGTACTTC.

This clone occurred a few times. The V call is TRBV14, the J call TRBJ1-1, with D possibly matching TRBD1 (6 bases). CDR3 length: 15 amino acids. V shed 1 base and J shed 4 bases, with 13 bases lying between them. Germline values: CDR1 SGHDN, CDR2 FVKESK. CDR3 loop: CASSQVGGAGTEAFF. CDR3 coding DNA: TGTGCCAGCAGCCAAGTTGGGGGCGCCGGCACTGAAGCTTTCTTT.

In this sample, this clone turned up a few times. The CDR3, as DNA: TGTGCCAGCAGTTTTTCGGGGGCAGCCAAAAACATTCAGTACTTC. Amino acid sequence: CASSFSGAAKNIQYF. The chain is built from TRBV6-5 and TRBJ2-4; possibly TRBD1 or TRBD2 for D (6 bases each). Trimming removed 4 bases from V and 0 bases from J, with 10 bases in between. The CDR3 length is 15 residues. Germline V gives CDR1 MNHEY, CDR2 SVGAGI.

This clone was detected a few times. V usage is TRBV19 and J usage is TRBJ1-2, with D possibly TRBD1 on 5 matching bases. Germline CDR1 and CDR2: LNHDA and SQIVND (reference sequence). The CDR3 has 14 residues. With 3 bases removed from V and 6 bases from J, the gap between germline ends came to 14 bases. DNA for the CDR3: TGTGCCAGTAGTATCCTAGGGGTTCCAGATGGCTACACCTTC. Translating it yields CASSILGVPDGYTF.

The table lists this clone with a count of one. The CDR3 DNA reads TGCGCCAGCAGCCAGGAGACGGTCACTGAAGCTTTCTTT. Protein: CASSQETVTEAFF. The gene calls are TRBV4-1 and TRBJ1-1, with no clear D. Germline CDR1 is MGHRA and CDR2 is YSYEKL. Trimming took off 3 bases at V and 4 bases at J, with 9 bases between the two ends. The CDR3 sequence is 13 residues long.

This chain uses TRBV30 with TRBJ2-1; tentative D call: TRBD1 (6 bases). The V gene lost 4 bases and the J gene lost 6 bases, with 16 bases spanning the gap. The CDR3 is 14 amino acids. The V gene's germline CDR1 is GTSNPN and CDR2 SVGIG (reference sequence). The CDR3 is CAWNLNGRGNEQFF. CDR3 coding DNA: TGTGCCTGGAATCTAAATGGCAGGGGCAATGAGCAGTTCTTC.

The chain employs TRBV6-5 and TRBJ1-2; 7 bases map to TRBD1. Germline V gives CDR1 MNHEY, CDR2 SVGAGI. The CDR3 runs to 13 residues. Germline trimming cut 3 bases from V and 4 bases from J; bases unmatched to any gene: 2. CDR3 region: CASSYDRAYGYTF. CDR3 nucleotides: TGTGCCAGCAGTTATGACAGGGCCTATGGCTACACCTTC.

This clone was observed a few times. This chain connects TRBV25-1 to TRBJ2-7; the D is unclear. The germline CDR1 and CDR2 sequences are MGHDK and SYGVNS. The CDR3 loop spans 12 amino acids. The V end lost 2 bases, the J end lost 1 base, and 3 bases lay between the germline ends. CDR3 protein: CASSETSYEQYF. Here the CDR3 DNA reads TGTGCCAGCAGTGAAACATCCTACGAGCAGTACTTC.

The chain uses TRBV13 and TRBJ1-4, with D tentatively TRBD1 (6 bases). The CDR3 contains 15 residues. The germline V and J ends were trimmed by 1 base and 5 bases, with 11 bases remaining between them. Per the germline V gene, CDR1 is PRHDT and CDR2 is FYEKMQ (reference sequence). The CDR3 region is CASSLVRQANEKLFF. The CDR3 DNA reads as TGTGCCAGCAGCTTAGTGCGACAGGCAAATGAAAAACTGTTTTTT.

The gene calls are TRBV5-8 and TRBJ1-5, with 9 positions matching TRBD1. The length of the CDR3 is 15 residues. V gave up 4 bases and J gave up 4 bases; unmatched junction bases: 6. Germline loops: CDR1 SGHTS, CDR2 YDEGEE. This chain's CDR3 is CASSRTGEGNQPQHF. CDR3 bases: TGTGCCAGCAGCAGGACAGGGGAGGGGAATCAGCCCCAGCATTTT.

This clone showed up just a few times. The DNA for the CDR3 is TGCGCCAGCAGCCAAGTCACCTTTTGGGGCTACACCTTC. It translates to CASSQVTFWGYTF. V is TRBV4-1 and J is TRBJ1-2, with D uncertain. The CDR3 sequence is 13 residues long. The germline CDR1 and CDR2 sequences are MGHRA and YSYEKL. V shed 1 base and J shed 8 bases, with 11 bases lying between them.

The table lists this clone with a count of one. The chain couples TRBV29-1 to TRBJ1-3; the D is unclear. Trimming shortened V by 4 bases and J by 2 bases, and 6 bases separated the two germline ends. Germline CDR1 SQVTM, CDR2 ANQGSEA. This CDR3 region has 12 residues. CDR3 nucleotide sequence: TGCAGCGTTGTGGGGACTGGAAACACCATATATTTT. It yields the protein CSVVGTGNTIYF. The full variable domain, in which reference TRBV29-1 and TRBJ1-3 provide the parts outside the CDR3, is SAVISQKPSRDICQRGTSLTIQCQVDSQVTMMFWYRQQPGQSLTLIATANQGSEATYESGFVIDKFPISRPNLTFSTLTVSNMSPEDSSIYLCSVVGTGNTIYFGEGSWLTVV.

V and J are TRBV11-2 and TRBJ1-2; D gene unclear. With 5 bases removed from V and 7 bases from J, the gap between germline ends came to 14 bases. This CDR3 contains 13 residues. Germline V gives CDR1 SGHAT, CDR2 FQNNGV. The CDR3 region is CASSDARRGGYTF. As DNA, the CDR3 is TGTGCCAGCAGCGACGCCCGTCGGGGTGGCTACACCTTC.

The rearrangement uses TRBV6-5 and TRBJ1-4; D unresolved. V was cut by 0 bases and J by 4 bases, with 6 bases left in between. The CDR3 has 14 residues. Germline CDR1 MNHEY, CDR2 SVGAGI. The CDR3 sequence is CASSYSGVNEKLFF. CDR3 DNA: TGTGCCAGCAGTTACTCCGGGGTTAATGAAAAACTGTTTTTT.

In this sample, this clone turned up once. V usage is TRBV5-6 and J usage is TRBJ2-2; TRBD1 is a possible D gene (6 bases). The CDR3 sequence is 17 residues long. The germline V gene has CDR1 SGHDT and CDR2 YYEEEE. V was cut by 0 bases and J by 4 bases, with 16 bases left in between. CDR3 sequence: CASSLAEGVGITGELFF. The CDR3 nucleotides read TGTGCCAGCAGCTTGGCCGAGGGGGTAGGAATCACCGGGGAGCTGTTTTTT. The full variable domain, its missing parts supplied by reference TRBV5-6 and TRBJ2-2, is DAGVTQSPTHLIKTRGQQVTLRCSPKSGHDTVSWYQQALGQGPQFIFQYYEEEERQRGNFPDRFSGHQFPNYSSELNVNALLLGDSALYLCASSLAEGVGITGELFFGEGSRLTVL.

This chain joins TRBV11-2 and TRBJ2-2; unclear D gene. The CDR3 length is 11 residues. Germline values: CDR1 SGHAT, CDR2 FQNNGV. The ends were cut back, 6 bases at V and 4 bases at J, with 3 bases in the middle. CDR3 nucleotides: TGTGCCAGCAGTCTCACCGGGGAGCTGTTTTTT. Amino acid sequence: CASSLTGELFF.

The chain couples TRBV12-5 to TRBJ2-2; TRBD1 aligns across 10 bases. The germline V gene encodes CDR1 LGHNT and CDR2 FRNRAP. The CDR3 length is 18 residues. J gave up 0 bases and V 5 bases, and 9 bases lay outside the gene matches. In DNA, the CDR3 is TGTGCTAGTGGTAACTGGACAGGGGGGGTTGCGAACACCGGGGAGCTGTTTTTT. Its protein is CASGNWTGGVANTGELFF.

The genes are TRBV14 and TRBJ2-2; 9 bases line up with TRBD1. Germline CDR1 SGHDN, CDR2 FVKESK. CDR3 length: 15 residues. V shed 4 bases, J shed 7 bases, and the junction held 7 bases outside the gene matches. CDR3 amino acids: CASSLGTGKVGELFF. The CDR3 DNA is TGTGCCAGCAGCCTCGGGACAGGGAAGGTCGGGGAGCTGTTTTTT.

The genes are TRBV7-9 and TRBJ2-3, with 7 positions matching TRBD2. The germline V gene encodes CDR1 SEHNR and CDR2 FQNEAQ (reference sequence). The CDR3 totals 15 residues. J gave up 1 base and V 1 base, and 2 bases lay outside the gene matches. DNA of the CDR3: TGTGCCAGCAGCTTAGGCCTAGCGGGCACAGATACGCAGTATTTT. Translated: CASSLGLAGTDTQYF. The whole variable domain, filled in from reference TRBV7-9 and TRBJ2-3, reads DTGVSQNPRHKITKRGQNVTFRCDPISEHNRLYWYRQTLGQGPEFLTYFQNEAQLEKSRLLSDRFSAERPKGSFSTLEIQRTEQGDSAMYLCASSLGLAGTDTQYFGPGTRLTVL.

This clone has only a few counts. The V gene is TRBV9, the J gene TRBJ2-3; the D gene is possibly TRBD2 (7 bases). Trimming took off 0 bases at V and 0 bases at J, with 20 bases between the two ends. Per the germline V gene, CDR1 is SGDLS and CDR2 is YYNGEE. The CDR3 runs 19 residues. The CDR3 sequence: CASSVVEGGLPHSTDTQYF. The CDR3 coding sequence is TGTGCCAGCAGCGTAGTCGAGGGGGGACTACCACATAGCACAGATACGCAGTATTTT.

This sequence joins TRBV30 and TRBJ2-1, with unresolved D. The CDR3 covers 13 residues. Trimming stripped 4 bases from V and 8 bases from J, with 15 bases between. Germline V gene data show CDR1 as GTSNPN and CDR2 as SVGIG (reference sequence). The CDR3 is CAWTRAGADEQFF. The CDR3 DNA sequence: TGTGCCTGGACTAGGGCTGGTGCTGATGAGCAGTTCTTC.

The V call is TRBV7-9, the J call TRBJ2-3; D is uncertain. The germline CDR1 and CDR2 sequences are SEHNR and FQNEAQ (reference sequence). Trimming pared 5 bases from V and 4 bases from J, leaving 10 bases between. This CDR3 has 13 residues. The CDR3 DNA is TGTGCCAGCAGCGAGGCCGGTCCAGATACGCAGTATTTT. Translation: CASSEAGPDTQYF.

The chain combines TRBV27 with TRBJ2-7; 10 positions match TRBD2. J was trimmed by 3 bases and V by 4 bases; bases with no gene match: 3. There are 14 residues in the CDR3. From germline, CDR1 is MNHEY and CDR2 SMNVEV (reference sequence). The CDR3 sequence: CASSWLAGDYEQYF. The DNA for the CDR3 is TGTGCCAGCAGTTGGCTAGCGGGGGACTACGAGCAGTACTTC.